What follows are 2 T cell receptor beta chains derived from one specimen sequenced in a study of control samples from healthy donors and cancer patients. Data came from immunoSEQ multiplex PCR; TCRdb stores just in-frame clones and leaves some out. The repertoire holds around 130,000 clones, about 92% seen once, with 1.5% to 2% in the top ten. The sample comprised PBMCs. These receptors originate from a middle-aged man with head and neck cancer.

The J gene is TRBJ2-1, the V gene TRBV28, with 12 bases aligning to TRBD2. Germline CDR1 reads MDHEN; CDR2 reads SYDVKM. Losses at the gene ends were 6 bases for V and 1 base for J; bases not matched to a gene: 7. CDR3 length: 17 residues. The CDR3 bases are TGTGCCAGCAGCACCCGACTAGCGGGGGCGTCCTACAATGAGCAGTTCTTC. It translates to CASSTRLAGASYNEQFF. Full variable domain (remainder filled in from reference TRBV28 and TRBJ2-1): DVKVTQSSRYLVKRTGEKVFLECVQDMDHENMFWYRQDPGLGLRLIYFSYDVKMKEKGDIPEGYSVSREKKERFSLILESASTNQTSMYLCASSTRLAGASYNEQFFGPGTRLTVL.

The rearrangement joins TRBV18 to TRBJ2-2; D is perhaps TRBD1 (6 bases). Per the germline V gene, CDR1 is KGHSH and CDR2 is LQKENI. V gave up 3 bases and J gave up 4 bases, with 21 bases separating them. The CDR3 consists of 18 residues. Written as DNA, the CDR3 is TGTGCCAGCTCACCGATACGTCCAGGGGAAACCGGCACCGGGGAGCTGTTTTTT. This translates into CASSPIRPGETGTGELFF.